This TCR beta chain was identified in a study of molecular identifiers for immune sequencing clone quantification (dated by TCRdb to the late 2010s). The study in broad terms: For a replicate experiment, the RNA from either 20,000 or 100,000 naive CD8 T cells was divided into five aliquots, and four of those aliquots went on to sequencing. The study was a methods study using CD8 T cells to benchmark molecular-identifier clustering-based TCR repertoire sequencing (MIDCIRS) and TCR RNA copy counting. What the research found in general, with its limitations: Highly expanded clone sizes could be underestimated because identical TCR molecules may share a barcode. Even against a background of approximately 1 million naive CD8 T cells, spiked-in Jurkat TCR RNA amounting to a single cell's worth was reported to be detectable. Naive libraries contained spiked-in Jurkat TCR RNA (roughly 10 copies' worth), which is not part of the donor repertoire. In CMV-specific effector cells, clones with more than 20 RNA copies accounted for over 98% of molecules, whereas in naive cells such clones accounted for under 1%. When barcode sub-clustering was not used, chimeric consensus sequences inflated TCR diversity, with chimeras reaching as high as 47%. Modeling indicated approximately 2.7 TCR RNA copies recovered per cell, compared with about ten by digital PCR, which implies a capture efficiency of about 31%.

Naive CD8 T cell libraries were made from about 20,000 to 1,000,000 sorted cells using 10%, 30% or 50% of purified RNA. On a BD FACSAria II, naive CD8 T cells were FACS-sorted as CD8+CD4-CCR7+CD45RA+ and collected into RLT Plus buffer. Roughly ten TCR copies' worth of Jurkat RNA were spiked into roughly 17,000-1,100,000 naive CD8 T cell samples to test detection sensitivity. Enrichment of CD8 T cells was performed with RosetteSep CD8+ T Cell Enrichment Cocktail and Ficoll-Paque, after which ACK red cell lysis was carried out. Library generation was performed with PCR. The instrument given in TCRdb is NextSeq 500. Bulk TCR libraries were generated as previously described, with the TCR primers listed in Table S5 used. The Qiagen AllPrep DNA/RNA kit was used to purify total RNA. Before any analysis, reads coming from multiple sequencing runs of the same library were combined into one pool. The original pipeline was this. Only reads with exact TCR constant sequence were kept, trimmed to 150 nt, and grouped by their 12-nt molecular barcodes. Reads within each barcode group were sub-clustered using a 15% Levenshtein threshold, and quality-weighted consensus sequences were constructed for each RNA molecule. Non-functional sequences were removed, as were lower-count sequences one edit away from another. Based on a fit of two negative binomial distributions, barcode sub-clusters having less than 20% of the maximum read count were discarded. In-frame beta chains were kept once TCRdb had trimmed the public reads at Q25 with fastp and called clones with MiXCR. CDR3 protein duplicates are merged, each entry listing the most common genes and DNA. The authors' filters were not applied to this entry. The sample table contains some 96,000 distinct CDR3 sequences; only one count was recorded for approximately 25% of them. The ten biggest clones cover more than 0.8% of the sample.

The germline V gene (reference sequence) supplies CDR1 SEHNR and CDR2 FQNEAQ. The CDR3, from cysteine to phenylalanine, totals 15 residues. The CDR3 DNA has 45 bases and is translated from base 1. V gives up 0 bases and J gives up 6 bases, and the segment between their germline ends measures 15 bases. This clonotype was observed at least ten times. Its antigen is still unknown. The record has no base qualities; no much larger clone is one base away. The receptor was derived from a human donor in good health. Some libraries in this study had Jurkat cell RNA spiked in. This chain is built from TRBV7-9 and TRBJ2-7; tentative D gene TRBD2, with 7 bases matching. The sample comprised naive CD8+ T cells from blood, with Jurkat cell RNA spiked in. The cell subset or site label, read with the paper, signifies: FACS-sorted CD8+CD4-CCR7+CD45RA+ naive T cells. CDR3 sequence: CASSLAQGRVGEQYF. The nucleotide sequence is TGTGCCAGCAGCTTAGCGCAGGGGAGGGTAGGCGAGCAGTACTTC. Reference TRBV7-9 and TRBJ2-7 genes cover what lies past the CDR3, so the full variable domain is DTGVSQNPRHKITKRGQNVTFRCDPISEHNRLYWYRQTLGQGPEFLTYFQNEAQLEKSRLLSDRFSAERPKGSFSTLEIQRTEQGDSAMYLCASSLAQGRVGEQYFGPGTRLTVT.